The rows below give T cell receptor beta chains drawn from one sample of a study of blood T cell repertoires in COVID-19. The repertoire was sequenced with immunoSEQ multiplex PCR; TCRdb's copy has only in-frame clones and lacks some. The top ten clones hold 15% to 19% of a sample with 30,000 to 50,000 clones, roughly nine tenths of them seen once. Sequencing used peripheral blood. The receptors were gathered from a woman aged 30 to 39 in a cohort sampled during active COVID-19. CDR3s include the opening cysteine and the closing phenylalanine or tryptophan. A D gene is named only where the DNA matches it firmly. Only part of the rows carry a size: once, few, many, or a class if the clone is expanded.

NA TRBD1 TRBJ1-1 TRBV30 CAWSTDRVGTEAFF TGTGCCTGGAGTACCGACAGGGTCGGCACTGAAGCTTTCTTT
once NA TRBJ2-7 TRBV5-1 CASSSPTAYEQYF TGCGCCAGCAGCTCCCCGACAGCCTACGAGCAGTACTTC
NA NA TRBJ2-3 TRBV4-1 CASSQILTDTQYF TGCGCCAGCAGCCAAATACTAACAGATACGCAGTATTTT
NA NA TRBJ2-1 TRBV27 CASSFSGSISDEQFF TGTGCCAGCAGTTTCTCTGGGAGTATATCCGATGAGCAGTTCTTC
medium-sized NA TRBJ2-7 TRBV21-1 CASSPRWGLSYEQYF TGTGCCAGCAGCCCGCGCTGGGGGCTTTCCTACGAGCAGTACTTC
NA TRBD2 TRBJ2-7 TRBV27 CASSPLAGGYYEQYF TGTGCCAGCAGTCCTCTAGCGGGAGGGTACTACGAGCAGTACTTC
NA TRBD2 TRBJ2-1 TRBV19 CASSIAGGSGSYNEQFF TGTGCCAGTAGTATAGCGGGGGGATCCGGCTCCTACAATGAGCAGTTCTTC
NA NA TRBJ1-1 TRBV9 CASQPGIVNTEAFF TGTGCCAGCCAACCCGGGATAGTAAACACTGAAGCTTTCTTT
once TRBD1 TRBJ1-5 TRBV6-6 CASNGQARTQPQHF TGTGCCAGCAACGGACAGGCGAGGACGCAGCCCCAGCATTTT
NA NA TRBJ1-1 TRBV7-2 CASSLTAPGSNTEAFF TGTGCCAGCAGCTTAACTGCCCCTGGTTCGAACACTGAAGCTTTCTTT
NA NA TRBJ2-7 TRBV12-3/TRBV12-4 CASSLYPSYEQYF TGTGCCAGCAGTCTGTATCCCTCCTACGAGCAGTACTTC
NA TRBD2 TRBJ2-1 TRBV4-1 CASSQLGTSGSNEQFF TGCGCCAGCAGCCAACTCGGGACTAGCGGGAGCAATGAGCAGTTCTTC
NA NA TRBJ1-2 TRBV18 CASSPGGNYGYTF TGTGCCAGCTCACCAGGGGGCAACTATGGCTACACCTTC
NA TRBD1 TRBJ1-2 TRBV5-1 CASSSDGTVNGYTF TGCGCCAGCAGCTCCGATGGGACAGTTAATGGCTACACCTTC
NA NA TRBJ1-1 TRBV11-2 CASSFRLNTEAFF TGTGCCAGCAGCTTCAGATTGAACACTGAAGCTTTCTTT
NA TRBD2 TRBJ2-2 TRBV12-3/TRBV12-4 CASSGTSGKELFF TGTGCCAGCAGTGGGACTAGCGGGAAAGAGCTGTTTTTT
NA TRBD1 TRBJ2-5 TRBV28 CASSLTGGQGAGTQYF TGTGCCAGCAGTTTAACCGGAGGACAGGGGGCCGGGACCCAGTACTTC
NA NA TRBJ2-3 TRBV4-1 CASSQGANFLDTQYF TGCGCCAGCAGCCAAGGTGCTAACTTCCTAGATACGCAGTATTTT
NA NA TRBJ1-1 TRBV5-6 CASSFGGRITEAFF TGTGCCAGCAGCTTCGGGGGGCGGATCACTGAAGCTTTCTTT
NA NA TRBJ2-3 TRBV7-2 CASSLYADTQYF TGTGCCAGCAGCTTATATGCAGATACGCAGTATTTT
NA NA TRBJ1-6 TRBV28 CASSWARATYNSPLHF TGTGCCAGCAGTTGGGCCAGGGCCACCTATAATTCACCCCTCCACTTT